One sample yielded the 21 T cell receptor beta chains listed below, sequenced in a study of T cell repertoires in cytomegalovirus infection (dated by TCRdb to 2018 to 2020). The sample was run on an Illumina HiSeq 1500. TCRdb redid the processing of the public reads, applying fastp at Q25 and MiXCR, and retained in-frame beta chains. Records with the same CDR3 protein are collapsed into one entry carrying the most frequent genes and DNA. The sample profile shows hundreds of thousands of distinct CDR3 sequences; roughly 42% of them were found once. Roughly two fifths of the sample is taken by the ten largest. The meaning of the sample's treatment or condition label: in vitro stimulation with specific CMV peptide epitopes to enrich CMV-specific T cells. The antigens these receptors bind are not known. The sequenced sample was cultured PBMCs, obtained from culture after CMV antigen stimulation. Receptor source: a human donor in good health (CMV status not recorded). Some clones in this sample may be carry-over from other donors' samples.

This clonotype was recorded many times. The rearrangement joins TRBV7-8 to TRBJ2-3, with TRBD2 as a possible D gene (6 bases). Germline V lookup: CDR1 SGHVS, CDR2 FQNEAQ. The CDR3 runs to 13 residues. V was clipped by 8 bases and J by 5 bases, with 14 bases between them. CDR3 sequence: CASGGAQGDTQYF. The CDR3, as DNA: TGTGCCAGCGGCGGGGCTCAGGGAGATACGCAGTATTTT.

This clonotype was detected only a few times. The chain joins TRBV7-2 to TRBJ2-1; D is uncertain. The germline V gene encodes CDR1 SGHTA and CDR2 FQGNSA. The germline V and J ends were trimmed by 6 bases and 9 bases, with 9 bases remaining between them. The CDR3 is made up of 11 amino acids. As DNA, the CDR3 is TGTGCCAGCAGTGTCCCGGGTGAGCAGTTCTTC. Its translation is CASSVPGEQFF.

The chain combines TRBV4-1 with TRBJ2-5, with 7 bases that match TRBD1. The length of the CDR3 is 16 residues. V trimming: 2 bases; J trimming: 2 bases; junction bases outside the gene matches: 8. Germline CDR1 MGHRA, CDR2 YSYEKL. The CDR3 spells CASSQPGQRHQETQYF. The CDR3 region has the DNA TGCGCCAGCAGCCAACCGGGACAGAGACATCAAGAGACCCAGTACTTC.

This clonotype was detected a few times. This chain links TRBV2 with TRBJ2-7; 10 nucleotides align to TRBD1. Looked up from germline, CDR1 is SNHLY and CDR2 is FYNNEI. After removal of 8 bases from V and 2 bases from J, the junction contained 6 bases not matched to a gene. This CDR3 region has 14 residues. The CDR3 region is CASSEGTGAYEQYF. The DNA for the CDR3 is TGTGCCAGCTCCGAGGGGACAGGGGCCTACGAGCAGTACTTC.

V and J are TRBV28 and TRBJ1-5; D is ambiguous. CDR1 and CDR2 from the germline V gene are MDHEN and SYDVKM. The CDR3 loop spans 13 amino acids. V lost 11 bases, J lost 1 base, and 12 bases lay in between. The CDR3 DNA is TGTGCCGTCCCCGGGAGCAGCAATCAGCCCCAGCATTTT. It translates to CAVPGSSNQPQHF.

This clonotype was counted once. The chain links TRBV6-6 to TRBJ2-1; D is ambiguous. This CDR3 comprises 12 residues. V was trimmed by 6 bases and J by 3 bases, leaving 6 bases between them. Per the germline V gene, CDR1 is MNHNY and CDR2 is SVGAGI (reference sequence). The chain's CDR3 is CASRPDYNEQFF. The CDR3 nucleotides are TGTGCCAGCAGGCCAGACTACAATGAGCAGTTCTTC.

About this clonotype itself: The junction does not match germline at one end; this may be a read error. This sequence joins TRBV15 and TRBJ2-2; 7 nucleotides align to TRBD2. Germline V gene sequence: CDR1 LNHNV, CDR2 YYDKDF (reference sequence). CDR3 length: 13 residues. The CDR3 spells CATSSVAGDELFF. In nucleotides, the CDR3 is TGTGCCACCAGCAGTGTGGCGGGAGACGAGCTGTTTTTC.

This clonotype came up a few times. The rearrangement uses TRBV7-6 and TRBJ2-6, with D possibly being TRBD1 or TRBD2 (5 bases each). Germline V gives CDR1 SGHVS, CDR2 FNYEAQ. V was clipped by 10 bases and J by 0 bases, with 16 bases between them. This CDR3 spans 16 amino acids. This CDR3 reads CATAGTVGSGANVLTF. CDR3 DNA: TGTGCCACCGCCGGGACGGTAGGCTCTGGGGCCAACGTCCTGACTTTC. The complete variable domain, with remaining parts taken from reference TRBV7-6 and TRBJ2-6, reads GAGVSQSPRYKVTKRGQDVALRCDPISGHVSLYWYRQALGQGPEFLTYFNYEAQQDKSGLPNDRFSAERPEGSISTLTIQRTEQRDSAMYRCATAGTVGSGANVLTFGAGSRLTVL.

This clonotype was detected a few times. The chain recombines TRBV6-1 with TRBJ2-7; tentatively, D is TRBD1 (6 bases). V gave up 6 bases and J gave up 3 bases, with 18 bases separating them. Germline values: CDR1 MNHNS, CDR2 SASEGT. This CDR3 contains 15 residues. The DNA for the CDR3 is TGTGCCAGCAGCGCCTCCGGTGGGGGCCACTACGAGCAGTACTTC. Its translation is CASSASGGGHYEQYF.

V and J are TRBV12-3 or TRBV12-4 and TRBJ2-2; 9 bases map to TRBD2. V lost 3 bases, J lost 4 bases, and 3 bases stayed unmatched. This CDR3 spans 15 amino acids. For the CDR3, the DNA is TGTGCCAGCAGTTTTGGCGGGAGGGCCACCGGGGAGCTGTTTTTT. Residues: CASSFGGRATGELFF.

The chain combines TRBV6-6 with TRBJ2-2; 9 bases are shared with TRBD2. Germline CDR1 and CDR2: MNHNY and SVGAGI (reference sequence). V was clipped by 0 bases and J by 2 bases; unmatched bases: 7. The CDR3 extends over 18 amino acids. In DNA form, the CDR3 reads TGTGCCAGCAGTTACTCTGGTAGCGGGAGAAGAAACACCGGGGAGCTGTTTTTT. It specifies CASSYSGSGRRNTGELFF.

This chain uses TRBV6-5 with TRBJ2-7; possible D gene TRBD1, 6 bases. The V and J ends lost 6 bases and 0 bases respectively, with 12 bases between them. The CDR3 has 14 residues. Germline V gene sequence: CDR1 MNHEY, CDR2 SVGAGI. The chain's CDR3 is CASSRDTGSYEQYF. The DNA of the CDR3 is TGTGCCAGCAGCCGGGACACTGGCTCCTACGAGCAGTACTTC.

The rearrangement joins TRBV12-3 or TRBV12-4 to TRBJ2-7; 14 positions agree with TRBD2. There are 17 residues in the CDR3. The V segment lost 5 bases and the J segment 4 bases; nucleotides outside the gene matches: 10. The CDR3 nucleotides are TGTGCCAGCAGTCCTGGGACTAGCGGGAGTCTTTTTTACGAGCAGTACTTC. Protein: CASSPGTSGSLFYEQYF.

The J gene is TRBJ2-2, the V gene TRBV18, with D possibly TRBD2 on 6 matching bases. In germline, CDR1 is KGHSH, CDR2 LQKENI. With 0 bases removed from V and 7 bases from J, the gap between germline ends came to 15 bases. This CDR3 is 16 amino acids long. CDR3 protein: CASSPPTAWEDGELFF. DNA of the CDR3: TGTGCCAGCTCACCACCGACAGCCTGGGAGGACGGGGAGCTGTTTTTT.

This chain connects TRBV12-3 or TRBV12-4 to TRBJ2-3; D is uncertain. The CDR3 spans 12 residues. Trimming pared 6 bases from V and 7 bases from J, leaving 11 bases between. The CDR3 sequence is CASSPNHYTQYF. CDR3 bases: TGTGCCAGCAGCCCCAACCATTATACGCAGTATTTT.

There are a few counts of this clonotype. The V gene is TRBV12-3 or TRBV12-4, the J gene TRBJ1-2; D perhaps matches TRBD1 (6 bases). V lost 6 bases and J lost 3, with 11 bases in between. The CDR3 loop spans 13 amino acids. DNA of the CDR3: TGTGCCAGCAGGCCGGACAGCTACTATGGCTACACCTTC. Translated: CASRPDSYYGYTF.

The CDR3 sequence is CASSYGTGGTYSYEQYF. The CDR3 coding sequence is TGTGCCAGCAGTTACGGAACAGGGGGGACTTACTCCTACGAGCAGTACTTC. The gene calls are TRBV6-2 or TRBV6-3 and TRBJ2-7; 8 bases line up with TRBD1. The ends lost 2 bases at V and 0 bases at J; junction bases unmatched: 9. Germline V lookup: CDR1 MNHEY, CDR2 SVGEGT. CDR3 size: 17 residues.

The table lists this clonotype with a few counts. The chain couples TRBV2 to TRBJ2-5; 10 bases map to TRBD2. The germline CDR1 and CDR2 sequences are SNHLY and FYNNEI. After removal of 4 bases from V and 5 bases from J, the junction contained 1 base not matched to a gene. This CDR3 is 13 amino acids long. The CDR3 loop is CASSVSGGETQYF. The CDR3 nucleotides read TGTGCCAGCAGTGTTAGCGGGGGGGAGACCCAGTACTTC.

The gene calls are TRBV7-4 and TRBJ2-5, with TRBD1 matching over 8 bases. The V gene end was trimmed by 3 bases and the J gene end by 7 bases; junction bases not matched to a gene: 4. This CDR3 is 13 amino acids long. Germline loops: CDR1 SGHVT, CDR2 SQSDAQ. CDR3 protein: CASSFDRGGTQYF. Written as DNA, the CDR3 is TGTGCCAGCAGCTTCGACAGGGGAGGGACCCAGTACTTC.

This chain links TRBV6-6 with TRBJ2-7, with 8 nucleotides matching TRBD2. The V and J ends lost 7 bases and 5 bases, in that order; junction bases with no gene match: 4. The CDR3 covers 12 residues. Germline assignment: CDR1 MNHNY and CDR2 SVGAGI (reference sequence). CDR3 loop: CASTLRGDEQYF. CDR3 DNA: TGTGCCAGCACCCTGCGGGGGGACGAGCAGTACTTC.

This clonotype was observed a few times. This sequence joins TRBV6-6 and TRBJ2-5, with TRBD1 matching 10 bases. Germline values: CDR1 MNHNY, CDR2 SVGAGI (reference sequence). Trimming took 2 bases from V and 1 from J; bases not matched to a gene: 4. The CDR3 extends over 16 amino acids. CDR3 amino acids: CASSYTRQGAQETQYF. The CDR3 DNA reads TGTGCCAGCAGTTACACACGACAGGGGGCCCAAGAGACCCAGTACTTC.